The 32 T cell receptor beta chains below come from one sample, sequenced in a study of post-analysis software for immune sequencing data. TCR beta cDNA libraries included unique molecular identifiers. TCRdb re-called the PCR reads with MiXCR, one entry per CDR3 protein. The data contain about 200,000 distinct CDR3 sequences, about 30% of them singletons. Their antigen targets remain unknown. Study-level points and caveats: Controls had lower frequencies than patients of four or five TRBV segments, which included TRBV5-6, TRBV5-1 and TRBV20-1.

The specimen was blood. The receptors come from a girl aged 2 to 17 with multiple sclerosis.

This clonotype has ten or more counts. J is TRBJ2-7 and V is TRBV20-1; 7 bases are shared with TRBD2. V trimming: 6 bases; J trimming: 5 bases; junction bases outside the gene matches: 16. Looked up from germline, CDR1 is DFQATT and CDR2 is SNEGSKA (reference sequence). The CDR3 covers 15 residues. The CDR3 DNA sequence: TGCAGTGCCCCCGGTGGGGGGACTAATCGGCACGAGCAGTACTTC. Its translation is CSAPGGGTNRHEQYF.

Notes on this clonotype: A much more abundant neighbour one base away suggests this may be a read error. The J gene is TRBJ1-4, the V gene TRBV29-1, with D possibly matching TRBD1 (5 bases). The length of the CDR3 is 11 residues. Germline V gene lookup returns CDR1 SQVTM and CDR2 ANQGSEA. CDR3 coding DNA: TGCAGCGCCAGGGTATATGAAAAACGGTTTTTT. Translated, it gives CSARVYEKRFF.

Ten or more counts support this clonotype. The chain recombines TRBV25-1 with TRBJ2-1; 12 bases match TRBD1. Germline CDR1 is MGHDK and CDR2 is SYGVNS. The CDR3 has 21 residues. V dropped 7 bases and J dropped 4; count of bases not matched to a gene: 23. In DNA form, the CDR3 reads TGTGCCAGCATGCGTCCCTTCGGGACAGGGGGCGCGGAGGCCGGGTACAATGAGCAGTTCTTC. This sequence encodes CASMRPFGTGGAEAGYNEQFF.

The J gene is TRBJ2-3, the V gene TRBV29-1; D assignment may be TRBD1 or TRBD2 (5 bases each). V lost 7 bases and J lost 1, with 15 bases in between. Germline CDR1 is SQVTM and CDR2 is ANQGSEA. The CDR3 length is 14 residues. CDR3 in DNA: TGCAGCGCAGGAACAGGACTCGGCACAGATACGCAGTATTTT. Translation gives CSAGTGLGTDTQYF.

The chain joins TRBV5-1 to TRBJ2-1, with D perhaps assigned TRBD1 or TRBD2 (6 bases each). This CDR3 comprises 16 residues. CDR1 and CDR2 from the germline V gene are SGHRS and YFSETQ. Trimming took off 4 bases at V and 4 bases at J, with 18 bases between the two ends. CDR3 amino acids: CASSPRGVTIYNEQFF. CDR3 in DNA: TGCGCCAGCAGCCCGAGGGGGGTTACAATATACAATGAGCAGTTCTTC.

This clonotype was recorded at least ten times. The chain recombines TRBV27 with TRBJ2-7; 11 bases line up with TRBD2. The germline V gene has CDR1 MNHEY and CDR2 SMNVEV (reference sequence). V was pared by 5 bases and J by 3 bases, with 3 bases of the junction left unmatched. CDR3 length: 14 amino acids. This CDR3 reads CASSVTSGSYEQYF. In DNA, the CDR3 is TGTGCCAGCAGTGTAACTAGCGGGAGCTACGAGCAGTACTTC.

This clonotype has a single count. An end of the junction differs from the germline gene, which may be a read error. V gene TRBV5-1 combines with J gene TRBJ2-2, with D perhaps matching TRBD2 (5 bases). CDR1 and CDR2 (germline): SGHRS, YFSETQ. This CDR3 has 13 amino acids. The CDR3 spells CASSLGVAGERFF. The CDR3 coding sequence is TGCGCCAGCAGCTTGGGTGTGGCCGGGGAGCGGTTTTTT.

The V and J genes are TRBV4-1 and TRBJ1-2; D may be TRBD1 (5 bases). Germline V gene data show CDR1 as MGHRA and CDR2 as YSYEKL. The CDR3 contains 14 residues. Trimming left V 3 bases short and J 4 bases short, with 12 bases between. The CDR3 DNA reads TGCGCCAGCAGCCAGTCCGGGACGACCTATGGCTACACCTTC. Translation gives CASSQSGTTYGYTF.

This clonotype was counted a single time. A clone one base away is much larger, so this may be a read error. The chain joins TRBV12-3 or TRBV12-4 to TRBJ2-1; D possibly corresponds to TRBD2 (5 bases). The CDR3 runs 14 residues. Here the CDR3 reads CAGSWRSGYNEQFF. DNA of the CDR3: TGTGCCGGCAGTTGGAGGTCTGGGTACAATGAGCAGTTCTTC.

This clonotype was counted many times. The V call is TRBV29-1, the J call TRBJ2-1; TRBD1 agrees at 8 bases. CDR1 SQVTM and CDR2 ANQGSEA come from the germline V gene. V shed 5 bases, J shed 7 bases, and the junction held 4 bases outside the gene matches. The CDR3 runs to 12 residues. CDR3: CSVIQGVNEQFF. The CDR3 DNA sequence: TGCAGCGTTATACAGGGGGTGAATGAGCAGTTCTTC.

There are many counts of this clonotype. This chain uses TRBV24-1 with TRBJ2-3; TRBD2 matches 10 bases. V lost 3 bases to trimming and J lost 5 bases; unmatched junction nucleotides: 7. This CDR3 has 16 amino acids. CDR1 is KGHDR and CDR2 is SFDVKD in the germline V gene. CDR3 bases: TGTGCCACCAGTGATCCCCTAGCGGGAGCGTTAGATACGCAGTATTTT. It yields the protein CATSDPLAGALDTQYF.

This clonotype was seen many times. This sequence joins TRBV6-5 and TRBJ2-6, with D unclear. The V end lost 4 bases, the J end lost 4 bases, and 11 bases lay between the germline ends. This CDR3 contains 15 residues. The germline V gene encodes CDR1 MNHEY and CDR2 SVGAGI. CDR3 nucleotide sequence: TGTGCCAGCAGTTTAGACCTCCTCGGGGCCAACGTCCTGACTTTC. This codes for CASSLDLLGANVLTF.

The chain has TRBV6-1 and TRBJ1-1; 7 bases align to TRBD1. CDR1 is MNHNS, CDR2 SASEGT, per germline. This CDR3 is built from 14 residues. V shed 5 bases and J 0 bases; nucleotides not matched to a gene: 3. CDR3 protein: CASSRTGVNTEAFF. The CDR3 coding sequence is TGTGCCAGCAGTCGTACAGGGGTGAACACTGAAGCTTTCTTT.

This clonotype was seen repeatedly, ten times or more. V usage is TRBV28 and J usage is TRBJ2-1, with D perhaps TRBD2 (6 bases). V was clipped by 5 bases and J by 1 base, with 12 bases between them. Germline CDR1 and CDR2: MDHEN and SYDVKM. CDR3 length: 15 residues. The CDR3 DNA reads TGTGCCAGCAGTGACTGGGGGGAATCCTACAATGAGCAGTTCTTC. Translated, it gives CASSDWGESYNEQFF.

This clonotype was recorded a few times. The chain recombines TRBV6-6 with TRBJ1-4; TRBD1 might be the D (6 bases). Germline V CDR1 and CDR2: MNHNY, SVGAGI (reference sequence). V lost 2 bases and J 6 bases, leaving 13 bases between the germline ends. CDR3 size: 15 residues. The chain's CDR3 is CASSYGGAGDEKLFF. The CDR3 DNA reads TGTGCCAGCAGTTACGGGGGGGCTGGGGATGAAAAACTGTTTTTT.

This clonotype was found a few times. The genes are TRBV10-3 and TRBJ2-5; the match to TRBD1 covers 11 bases. The junction had 8 bases not matched to a gene; V was cut back by 6 bases and J by 5 bases. The CDR3 length is 15 residues. Germline V CDR1 and CDR2: ENHRY, SYGVKD. The CDR3 bases are TGTGCCATCAGCAACGGACAGGGGGCACCGGAGACCCAGTACTTC. It is translated as CAISNGQGAPETQYF.

This chain links TRBV3-1 with TRBJ1-2; 10 positions agree with TRBD1. The V and J ends lost 0 bases and 6 bases, in that order; junction bases with no gene match: 7. Germline lookup yields CDR1 LGHDT and CDR2 YNNKEL (reference sequence). CDR3 length equals 16 residues. Here the CDR3 reads CASSQDRQGARNGYTF. The CDR3 nucleotides are TGTGCCAGCAGCCAAGATCGACAGGGGGCGCGGAATGGCTACACCTTC. The variable domain in full, completed from reference TRBV3-1 and TRBJ1-2, reads DTAVSQTPKYLVTQMGNDKSIKCEQNLGHDTMYWYKQDSKKFLKIMFSYNNKELIINETVPNRFSPKSPDKAHLNLHINSLELGDSAVYFCASSQDRQGARNGYTFGSGTRLTVV.

At least ten counts were recorded for this clonotype. This chain links TRBV12-3 or TRBV12-4 with TRBJ2-5; D is undetermined. This CDR3 contains 13 residues. V lost 2 bases, J lost 1 base, and 5 bases lay in between. The CDR3 loop reads CASSLNSQETQYF. CDR3 nucleotide sequence: TGTGCCAGCAGTTTAAACAGCCAAGAGACCCAGTACTTC.

This rearrangement joins TRBV6-6 to TRBJ2-7; 7 bases align to TRBD1. Germline assignment: CDR1 MNHNY and CDR2 SVGAGI (reference sequence). The V segment lost 6 bases and the J segment 5 bases; nucleotides outside the gene matches: 13. This CDR3 has 15 residues. CDR3 protein: CASSLARGPGNEQYF. The CDR3 nucleotides read TGTGCCAGCAGCCTAGCTAGGGGGCCTGGGAACGAGCAGTACTTC.

About this clonotype itself: Since a much larger clone is just one base distant, this may be a read error. The chain employs TRBV6-5 and TRBJ2-3; no definite D call. V was trimmed by 11 bases and J by 4 bases, leaving 13 bases between them. CDR1 and CDR2 (germline): MNHEY, SVGAGI. CDR3 length: 12 residues. The CDR3 loop is CAGIGFADTQYF. In DNA, the CDR3 is TGTGCCGGCATCGGGTTTGCAGATACGCAGTATTTT.

V usage is TRBV14 and J usage is TRBJ2-1, with 8 bases that match TRBD1. Germline loops: CDR1 SGHDN, CDR2 FVKESK. There are 14 residues in the CDR3. J was trimmed by 7 bases and V by 4 bases; bases with no gene match: 6. Written as DNA, the CDR3 is TGTGCCAGCAGCCCACGGACAGGGACGAATGAGCAGTTCTTC. This codes for CASSPRTGTNEQFF.

This clonotype was seen repeatedly, ten times or more. The chain employs TRBV28 and TRBJ1-2; TRBD1 aligns across 8 bases. CDR3 length: 14 amino acids. V shed 7 bases, J shed 3 bases, and the junction held 7 bases outside the gene matches. The V gene's germline CDR1 is MDHEN and CDR2 SYDVKM. The CDR3 loop reads CASTGQGSHYGYTF. Here the CDR3 DNA reads TGTGCCAGCACAGGACAGGGCTCCCACTATGGCTACACCTTC.

This clonotype was observed once. A much larger clone lies a single base off, so this may be a read error. The V and J genes are TRBV2 and TRBJ1-2; TRBD1 is a possible D gene (6 bases). This CDR3 has 16 residues. The ends were cut back, 7 bases at V and 10 bases at J, with 28 bases in the middle. Germline lookup yields CDR1 SNHLY and CDR2 FYNNEI. The CDR3 nucleotides are TGTGCCAGCATGTTGCTCCTCTCGGACAGCTCGATCGACTACACCTTC. Amino acid sequence: CASMLLLSDSSIDYTF.

About this clonotype: Possible read error: a much larger clone is one base away. The gene calls are TRBV15 and TRBJ2-5; 7 bases line up with TRBD2. V lost 0 bases to trimming and J lost 5 bases; unmatched junction nucleotides: 6. Germline V gene data show CDR1 as LNHNV and CDR2 as YYDKDF (reference sequence). This CDR3 has 15 amino acids. The CDR3 DNA is TGTGCCACCAGCAGAGATCTTAACGGGAGGGAGACCCAGTACTTC. It is translated as CATSRDLNGRETQYF.

As to this clonotype: A much larger clone sits a single nucleotide away, making a read error possible. The CDR3 coding sequence is TGTGCCAGCACTCCCCACAGGGAGAACGATGGCTACACCTTC. It translates to CASTPHRENDGYTF. The chain carries TRBV12-3 or TRBV12-4 and TRBJ1-2; D is possibly TRBD1 (6 bases). The CDR3 covers 14 residues. The ends were cut back, 7 bases at V and 6 bases at J, with 18 bases in the middle.

The gene calls are TRBV7-3 and TRBJ2-2, with 10 bases fitting TRBD2. Germline V lookup: CDR1 SGHTA, CDR2 FQGTGA. The CDR3 covers 16 residues. The trim removed 4 bases at V and 2 bases at J, leaving 4 bases unmatched. CDR3 sequence (DNA): TGTGCCAGCAGCTCCCCTAGCGGGGGAAACACCGGGGAGCTGTTTTTT. It yields the protein CASSSPSGGNTGELFF.

CDR3 amino acids: CASSLKPWTAGNSYNEQFF. The CDR3 DNA sequence: TGTGCCAGCAGTTTAAAACCTTGGACCGCCGGAAACTCCTACAATGAGCAGTTCTTC. V is TRBV27 and J is TRBJ2-1; D unclear. Deletions cut 2 bases from V and 0 bases from J, with 20 bases between. Germline values: CDR1 MNHEY, CDR2 SMNVEV (reference sequence). There are 19 residues in the CDR3.

The sample holds many counts of this clonotype. The V and J genes are TRBV27 and TRBJ1-2; D might be TRBD1 (6 bases). This CDR3 comprises 17 residues. Per germline, CDR1 MNHEY and CDR2 SMNVEV (reference sequence). Trimming removed 4 bases at V and 0 bases at J, with 18 bases between. CDR3 amino acids: CASSSRLRTVANYGYTF. The CDR3, as DNA: TGTGCCAGCAGTTCGCGCCTCAGGACAGTAGCTAACTATGGCTACACCTTC.

In this sample, this clonotype turned up a few times. This chain's CDR3 is CASSFQVNTEAFF. The CDR3 DNA sequence: TGCGCCAGCAGCTTCCAGGTGAACACTGAAGCTTTCTTT. The genes are TRBV5-1 and TRBJ1-1; the D is unclear. Trimming removed 2 bases at V and 0 bases at J, with 5 bases between. The CDR3 totals 13 residues. From germline, CDR1 is SGHRS and CDR2 YFSETQ.

The genes are TRBV11-3 and TRBJ2-2; a weak D match, TRBD1 (5 bases). V was cut by 4 bases and J by 2 bases, with 11 bases left in between. The CDR3 is 15 amino acids. The V gene's germline CDR1 is SGHNT and CDR2 YENEEA. CDR3: CASSSTVSNTGELFF. The CDR3 nucleotides are TGTGCCAGCAGCTCGACAGTCTCCAACACCGGGGAGCTGTTTTTT. Combining the CDR3 with reference TRBV11-3 and TRBJ2-2 gives the whole variable domain EAGVVQSPRYKIIEKKQPVAFWCNPISGHNTLYWYLQNLGQGPELLIRYENEEAVDDSQLPKDRFSAERLKGVDSTLKIQPAELGDSAVYLCASSSTVSNTGELFFGEGSRLTVL.

A few counts support this clonotype. V and J are TRBV5-1 and TRBJ1-2, with D possibly being TRBD1 (6 bases). Trimming pared 2 bases from V and 6 bases from J, leaving 20 bases between. The germline V gene encodes CDR1 SGHRS and CDR2 YFSETQ. The CDR3 length is 16 residues. The chain's CDR3 is CASSFLVPGDGDGYTF. As DNA, the CDR3 is TGCGCCAGCAGCTTTCTTGTCCCAGGGGATGGGGATGGCTACACCTTC.

This clonotype showed up many times. J is TRBJ2-5 and V is TRBV5-1, with unresolved D. The CDR3 totals 14 residues. V gave up 0 bases and J gave up 1 base, with 7 bases separating them. CDR1 is SGHRS and CDR2 is YFSETQ in the germline V gene. The CDR3 bases are TGCGCCAGCAGCTTGGTGTCAGCCCAAGAGACCCAGTACTTC. Its translation: CASSLVSAQETQYF.